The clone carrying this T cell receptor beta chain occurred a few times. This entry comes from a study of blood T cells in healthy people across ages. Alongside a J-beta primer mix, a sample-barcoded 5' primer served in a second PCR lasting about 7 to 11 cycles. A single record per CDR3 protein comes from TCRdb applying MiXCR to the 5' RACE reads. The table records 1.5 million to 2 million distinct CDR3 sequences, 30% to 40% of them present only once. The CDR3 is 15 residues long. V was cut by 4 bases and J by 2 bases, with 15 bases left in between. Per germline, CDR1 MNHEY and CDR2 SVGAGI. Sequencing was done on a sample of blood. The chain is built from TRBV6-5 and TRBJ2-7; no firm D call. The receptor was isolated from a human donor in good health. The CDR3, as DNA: TGTGCCAGCAGTTCCCTCATAAACGGCCCCTACGAGCAGTACTTC. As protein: CASSSLINGPYEQYF.